The next 27 T cell receptor beta chains were all read from a single sample in a study of blood T cell repertoires in COVID-19. Using immunoSEQ multiplex PCR, the repertoire was profiled, and TCRdb retains in-frame clones only, with some absent. The repertoire includes about 160,000 clones, around 74% of them detected once, and around 2.8% sits in the top ten. Sequencing was performed on peripheral blood. The source is a man in his sixties or seventies with acute or convalescent COVID-19.

The rearrangement uses TRBV19 and TRBJ1-3; 7 nucleotides match TRBD1. The length of the CDR3 is 15 residues. J lost 2 bases, V lost 6 bases, and 7 bases had no gene match. Germline V gene sequence: CDR1 LNHDA, CDR2 SQIVND (reference sequence). As DNA, the CDR3 is TGTGCCAGTAGAGACAGGGTTTTTGCTGGAAACACCATATATTTT. Translated, it gives CASRDRVFAGNTIYF.

The V gene is TRBV5-6, the J gene TRBJ2-3; D may be TRBD1 (5 bases). V lost 4 bases and J lost 0, with 12 bases in between. The CDR3 spans 15 residues. CDR1 is SGHDT, CDR2 YYEEEE, per germline. In nucleotides, the CDR3 is TGTGCCAGCAGCGTGGACATCCCTAGCACAGATACGCAGTATTTT. It is translated as CASSVDIPSTDTQYF.

V gene TRBV4-2 combines with J gene TRBJ2-7; 9 nucleotides align to TRBD2. There are 16 residues in the CDR3. J lost 2 bases, V lost 5 bases, and 10 bases had no gene match. Germline loops: CDR1 LGHNA, CDR2 YNFKEQ. The CDR3 here is CASSTSGSISTYEQYF. CDR3 DNA sequence: TGTGCCAGCAGCACTAGCGGGTCCATTAGCACCTACGAGCAGTACTTC.

This chain connects TRBV2 to TRBJ2-4; tentative D call: TRBD1 (6 bases). The V gene's germline CDR1 is SNHLY and CDR2 FYNNEI. The V and J ends lost 6 bases and 3 bases respectively, with 12 bases between them. The CDR3 length is 14 residues. CDR3 sequence (DNA): TGTGCCAGCAGCCTGCTGACAGGCAAAAACATTCAGTACTTC. It codes for CASSLLTGKNIQYF.

This clone has a handful of counts. The chain couples TRBV19 to TRBJ2-1, with TRBD1 matching 8 bases. Germline loops: CDR1 LNHDA, CDR2 SQIVND (reference sequence). V shed 0 bases and J 11 bases; nucleotides not matched to a gene: 12. The CDR3 contains 16 residues. CDR3 protein: CASSIDWDKRTGKQFF. CDR3 nucleotide sequence: TGTGCCAGTAGTATAGACTGGGATAAACGGACAGGGAAGCAGTTCTTC.

The chain joins TRBV5-1 to TRBJ1-3, with 10 bases identical to TRBD1. V trimming: 2 bases; J trimming: 4 bases; junction bases outside the gene matches: 9. Germline values: CDR1 SGHRS, CDR2 YFSETQ. This CDR3 contains 17 residues. The CDR3 DNA follows: TGCGCCAGCAGCTTACGACCGGGACAGGGGTGGGGAAACACCATATATTTT. Translation gives CASSLRPGQGWGNTIYF.

The chain joins TRBV7-9 to TRBJ2-2; no definite D call. The CDR3 totals 12 residues. Germline V gives CDR1 SEHNR, CDR2 FQNEAQ (reference sequence). V lost 5 bases and J lost 6, with 7 bases in between. CDR3 bases: TGTGCCAGCAGCCCTTCCGCCGGGGAGCTGTTTTTT. Translating it yields CASSPSAGELFF.

V gene TRBV27 combines with J gene TRBJ2-1; 7 bases are shared with TRBD2. The CDR3 spans 16 residues. The trim removed 2 bases at V and 4 bases at J, leaving 8 bases unmatched. Germline V lookup: CDR1 MNHEY, CDR2 SMNVEV (reference sequence). CDR3 region: CASSLPPGRIYNEQFF. The CDR3 DNA follows: TGTGCCAGCAGTTTACCTCCCGGGAGGATTTACAATGAGCAGTTCTTC.

The chain uses TRBV3-1 (or the pseudogene TRBV3-2) and TRBJ1-4; TRBD1 matches at 10 bases. After removal of 1 base from V and 7 bases from J, the junction contained 3 bases not matched to a gene. The CDR3 extends over 15 amino acids. Germline-derived CDR1 and CDR2 are LGHDT and YNNKEL (reference sequence). The CDR3 DNA reads TGTGCCAGCAGCCAAGGGGGACAGGGGTTTGAAAAACTGTTTTTT. Amino acids: CASSQGGQGFEKLFF.

V usage is TRBV2 and J usage is TRBJ1-1; unclear D gene. Germline V gives CDR1 SNHLY, CDR2 FYNNEI. The V end was cut by 7 bases, the J end by 1 base, with 7 bases between. The CDR3 sequence is 12 residues long. The CDR3: CASTQSNTEAFF. In DNA form, the CDR3 reads TGTGCCAGCACACAATCGAACACTGAAGCTTTCTTT.

This chain uses TRBV5-1 with TRBJ2-6; no clear D gene. V was shortened by 0 bases and J by 0 bases, with 7 bases between the two germline ends. The CDR3 spans 16 residues. CDR1 is SGHRS and CDR2 is YFSETQ in the germline V gene. Here the CDR3 DNA reads TGCGCCAGCAGCTTGGCAGGTATCTCTGGGGCCAACGTCCTGACTTTC. Protein sequence: CASSLAGISGANVLTF.

The chain employs TRBV20-1 and TRBJ2-7; 7 bases line up with TRBD1. V was pared by 2 bases and J by 5 bases, with 0 bases of the junction left unmatched. Germline V gene sequence: CDR1 DFQATT, CDR2 SNEGSKA (reference sequence). The CDR3 is 11 residues long. Here the CDR3 DNA reads TGCAGTGCTAGACAGGGGGACGAGCAGTACTTC. Amino acid sequence: CSARQGDEQYF.

The CDR3 sequence is CASSLGGRSYNEQFF. The CDR3 DNA reads as TGCGCCAGCAGCCTCGGAGGCAGATCCTACAATGAGCAGTTCTTC. This chain connects TRBV5-1 to TRBJ2-1, with D maybe TRBD2 (5 bases). This CDR3 has 15 amino acids. Trimming stripped 4 bases from V and 1 base from J, with 12 bases between. The germline gives CDR1 SGHRS, CDR2 YFSETQ.

This chain links TRBV5-1 with TRBJ2-1; TRBD2 aligns across 8 bases. Per the germline V gene, CDR1 is SGHRS and CDR2 is YFSETQ. CDR3 length equals 16 residues. Trimming took 4 bases from V and 3 from J; bases not matched to a gene: 9. The CDR3 reads CASSPGGASSYNEQFF. The CDR3 region has the DNA TGCGCCAGCAGCCCGGGGGGGGCTAGCAGCTACAATGAGCAGTTCTTC.

V usage is TRBV4-1 and J usage is TRBJ2-1, with 14 nucleotides matching TRBD2. This CDR3 contains 16 residues. CDR1 is MGHRA and CDR2 is YSYEKL in the germline V gene. The junction had 1 base not matched to a gene; V was cut back by 0 bases and J by 6 bases. This chain's CDR3 is CASSQETSGGANEQFF. The CDR3 DNA follows: TGCGCCAGCAGCCAAGAGACTAGCGGGGGGGCCAATGAGCAGTTCTTC.

This clone was recorded only once. The chain has TRBV1 and TRBJ2-3; TRBD2 is taken as the D call from the table, unchecked against the DNA. TRBV1 is a documented pseudogene. The CDR3 runs 19 residues. CDR3 nucleotides: TGCACCAGCAGCCAAGATAGGACTAGAGTAGGTTGTATTCTAGATACGCAGTATTTT. Translating it yields CTSSQDRTRVGCILDTQYF.

CDR3 in amino acids: CASSQGTGANQPQHF. For the CDR3, the DNA is TGTGCCAGCAGCCAAGGGACAGGGGCCAATCAGCCCCAGCATTTT. The rearrangement joins TRBV4-2 to TRBJ1-5, with 9 nucleotides matching TRBD1. From germline, CDR1 is LGHNA and CDR2 YNFKEQ. V lost 1 base and J lost 3; bases outside the gene matches: 1. This CDR3 has 15 residues.

The rearrangement joins TRBV11-2 to TRBJ2-7, with TRBD2 as a possible D gene (6 bases). Trimming cost V 1 base and J 1 base, with 14 bases left between them. The CDR3 sequence is 16 residues long. Germline V gene sequence: CDR1 SGHAT, CDR2 FQNNGV. CDR3 amino acids: CASSLAYGGASYEQYF. The CDR3 DNA is TGTGCCAGCAGCTTAGCCTACGGGGGAGCTTCCTACGAGCAGTACTTC. The variable domain in full, with the rest retrieved from reference TRBV11-2 and TRBJ2-7, is EAGVAQSPRYKIIEKRQSVAFWCNPISGHATLYWYQQILGQGPKLLIQFQNNGVVDDSQLPKDRFSAERLKGVDSTLKIQPAKLEDSAVYLCASSLAYGGASYEQYFGPGTRLTVT.

This clone has only a few counts. The chain is built from TRBV18 and TRBJ1-1; D possibly corresponds to TRBD1 (5 bases). Trimming shortened V by 2 bases and J by 9 bases, and 13 bases separated the two germline ends. This CDR3 contains 13 residues. Germline V CDR1 and CDR2: KGHSH, LQKENI. The CDR3 region is CASSPGEGNQAFF. The CDR3 bases are TGTGCCAGCTCACCAGGGGAGGGGAATCAAGCTTTCTTT.

This chain links TRBV10-1 with TRBJ1-6; no definite D call. Trimming shortened V by 5 bases and J by 5 bases, and 7 bases separated the two germline ends. Germline lookup yields CDR1 WNHNN and CDR2 SYGVQD (reference sequence). There are 13 residues in the CDR3. DNA of the CDR3: TGCGCCAGCAGTCTACAGAATAATTCACCCCTCCACTTT. Translating it yields CASSLQNNSPLHF.

The chain combines TRBV9 with TRBJ2-3; 8 bases are a match to TRBD2. This CDR3 comprises 17 residues. The V gene's germline CDR1 is SGDLS and CDR2 YYNGEE. The trim removed 0 bases at V and 2 bases at J, leaving 8 bases unmatched. Written as DNA, the CDR3 is TGTGCCAGCAGCGTAGTTGGCGGGGGGTTTGACACAGATACGCAGTATTTT. Translated: CASSVVGGGFDTDTQYF.

V usage is TRBV30 and J usage is TRBJ2-3, with 11 bases that match TRBD2. The ends lost 1 base at V and 1 base at J; junction bases unmatched: 4. There are 16 residues in the CDR3. Germline CDR1 reads GTSNPN; CDR2 reads SVGIG (reference sequence). In DNA, the CDR3 is TGTGCCTGGAGTGCCGGGACTAGCGGCCGCACAGATACGCAGTATTTT. This translates into CAWSAGTSGRTDTQYF. The full variable domain, completed using reference TRBV30 and TRBJ2-3, is SQTIHQWPATLVQPVGSPLSLECTVEGTSNPNLYWYRQAAGRGLQLLFYSVGIGQISSEVPQNLSASRPQDRQFILSSKKLLLSDSGFYLCAWSAGTSGRTDTQYFGPGTRLTVL.

The genes are TRBV27 and TRBJ1-5; 7 nucleotides align to TRBD1. V was pared by 4 bases and J by 2 bases, with 5 bases of the junction left unmatched. This CDR3 has 15 residues. The germline V gene has CDR1 MNHEY and CDR2 SMNVEV (reference sequence). CDR3 amino acids: CASSSTGAGNQPQHF. CDR3 nucleotides: TGTGCCAGCAGTTCTACAGGGGCAGGCAATCAGCCCCAGCATTTT.

This sequence joins TRBV5-1 and TRBJ2-3; D ambiguous. The V gene lost 5 bases and the J gene lost 0 bases, with 10 bases spanning the gap. The CDR3 covers 14 residues. Germline V gene lookup returns CDR1 SGHRS and CDR2 YFSETQ. CDR3 nucleotide sequence: TGCGCCAGCAGTTCCGGGTTTAGCACAGATACGCAGTATTTT. Protein: CASSSGFSTDTQYF.

V is TRBV27 and J is TRBJ2-7, with D perhaps TRBD2 (5 bases). The germline V and J ends were trimmed by 0 bases and 4 bases, with 13 bases remaining between them. Germline V CDR1 and CDR2: MNHEY, SMNVEV (reference sequence). CDR3 length: 15 amino acids. The CDR3 region has the DNA TGTGCCAGCAGTTTATCGATGGGAGTCGGGTACGAGCAGTACTTC. It codes for CASSLSMGVGYEQYF.

V is TRBV2 and J is TRBJ2-3, with 13 bases aligning to TRBD2. The J segment lost 6 bases and the V segment lost 6 bases, leaving 6 bases of the junction unmatched. Germline V gene sequence: CDR1 SNHLY, CDR2 FYNNEI. CDR3 length equals 15 residues. The CDR3 is CASRLGTSGIDTQYF. The CDR3 bases are TGTGCCAGCAGACTTGGGACTAGCGGGATCGATACGCAGTATTTT.

The rearrangement joins TRBV28 to TRBJ2-3; 11 positions agree with TRBD2. The CDR3 sequence is 18 residues long. With 5 bases clipped from V and 3 bases from J, the junction kept 13 bases outside the gene matches. Germline V gives CDR1 MDHEN, CDR2 SYDVKM. CDR3 in DNA: TGTGCCAGCAGTCTTTTAGCGGGAGGGGGATCTAGGACAGATACGCAGTATTTT. Amino acid sequence: CASSLLAGGGSRTDTQYF.